This T cell receptor (beta chain) emerged from a study of memory CD4+ T cells and cytomegalovirus serostatus. At the level of the study: Of the healthy Belgian adults, 9 were CMV seropositive and about 24 seronegative.

Single viable CD3+CD4+CD8-CD45RO+ cells were sorted as the memory CD4+ T cells. With respect to this clone: Its antigen is not identified.

Regarding the study as a whole: Each of 65 to 70 CMV-associated TCRbeta sequences occurred in one to five individuals. Median bootstrapped AUC for CMV status was about 0.94 originally, about 0.9 US-trained.

In the original processing: After removing out-of-frame reads, 2.3 million or so distinct TCRbeta sequences remained. The protocol was immunoSEQ multiplex PCR, while the TCRdb copy is restricted to in-frame clones and leaves out a portion. Clone size and the V and J calls come from that table; the DNA yielded D and trimming. The sample gives 52,000 or so clones, approximately 83% of which show up once; 0.5% to 0.6% is in the top ten. From germline, CDR1 is KGHSH and CDR2 LQKENI. Trimming removed 2 bases from V and 7 bases from J; junction bases left unmatched: 9. The length of the CDR3 is 15 residues.

This chain links TRBV18 with TRBJ2-5; 8 nucleotides line up with TRBD1. Specimen: memory CD4+ T cells from blood. The sequence came from an adult in good health and CMV-seronegative. DNA of the CDR3: TGTGCCAGCTCACCAATGGGACAGGCGGAGGGGACCCAGTACTTC. As protein: CASSPMGQAEGTQYF.